One and the same sample provided the 2 T cell receptor beta chains below, sequenced in a study of blood T cell repertoires in COVID-19. Sequencing used immunoSEQ multiplex PCR; TCRdb keeps in-frame clones, though not all of them. Of about 92,000 clones in the sample, around nine tenths are singletons; the top ten hold roughly 18%. The sequencing sample was made of peripheral blood. The receptors were gathered from a woman in her sixties or seventies with COVID-19, enrolled during active disease.

The rearrangement uses TRBV11-3 and TRBJ2-7; D remains ambiguous. CDR1 is SGHNT, CDR2 YENEEA, per germline. The CDR3 spans 15 residues. V was trimmed by 1 base and J by 2 bases, leaving 12 bases between them. CDR3 sequence: CASSLAPGKAYEQYF. CDR3 sequence (DNA): TGTGCCAGCAGCTTAGCTCCGGGTAAAGCCTACGAGCAGTACTTC. Variable domain in full (rest from reference TRBV11-3 and TRBJ2-7): EAGVVQSPRYKIIEKKQPVAFWCNPISGHNTLYWYLQNLGQGPELLIRYENEEAVDDSQLPKDRFSAERLKGVDSTLKIQPAELGDSAVYLCASSLAPGKAYEQYFGPGTRLTVT.

V gene TRBV10-2 combines with J gene TRBJ1-5; TRBD1 might be the D (6 bases). CDR1 and CDR2 (germline): WSHSY, SAAADI. The V and J ends lost 4 bases and 2 bases respectively, with 12 bases between them. This CDR3 has 15 residues. CDR3 loop: CASSVAGVGNQPQHF. DNA of the CDR3: TGCGCCAGCAGTGTGGCAGGGGTTGGCAATCAGCCCCAGCATTTT.